This T cell receptor beta chain was captured by sequencing in a study of T cell responses to AZD1222 COVID-19 vaccine. About the study: Second-dose recipients at about 4 or about 12 weeks were treated as one pooled group.

Findings of the study overall: Donors in the cohort were predominantly white British and more often female, and clonal diversity was possibly underestimated. Nearly half of the spike-specific TCRs reportedly recognize variant regions that carry no mutations.

Germline V lookup: CDR1 SNHLY, CDR2 FYNNEI. CDR3 length equals 12 residues. Trimming took 5 bases from V and 4 from J; bases not matched to a gene: 0. This clone appeared once. Its antigen is not known. Libraries were prepared by immunoSEQ multiplex PCR; TCRdb keeps only in-frame clonotypes and omits some of them. The profile shows some 200,000 clones, roughly 93% of them singletons. The receptor's source is an adult in good health. This sequence joins TRBV2 and TRBJ2-5; 8 nucleotides agree with TRBD2. The starting material was peripheral blood, obtained on day 0 of AZD1222 vaccination. The CDR3 loop is CASSREGETQYF. CDR3 nucleotides: TGTGCCAGCAGTCGGGAGGGAGAGACCCAGTACTTC.